The 14 T cell receptor beta chains reported below all come from one sample, sequenced in a study of blood T cells in healthy people across ages (dated by TCRdb to the mid-2010s). Libraries were built with 5' RACE. Sequencing instrument: Illumina HiSeq 2500. The second PCR ran for roughly 6 to 11 cycles and used a J-beta primer mix along with a sample-barcoded 5' primer. TCRdb ran its own pipeline on the public reads, namely fastp trimming at Q25 and MiXCR clone calling, and kept in-frame beta chains. Rows with a matching CDR3 protein are joined into one entry that keeps the most common DNA and genes. Across this sample there are roughly 1,800,000 distinct CDR3 sequences, with around 50% seen only once. The ten largest make up approximately 2.1% of the sample. Sequencing was carried out using blood. The receptors were sampled from a middle-aged woman in good health.

The chain combines TRBV6-1 with TRBJ2-1; 12 nucleotides match TRBD2. Germline values: CDR1 MNHNS, CDR2 SASEGT. CDR3 length: 17 amino acids. The V gene end was trimmed by 8 bases and the J gene end by 5 bases; junction bases not matched to a gene: 13. The CDR3 bases are TGTGCCAGCGGGTCCACTAGCGGGGGGCTTCGGCACAATGAGCAGTTCTTC. Protein: CASGSTSGGLRHNEQFF.

This chain joins TRBV10-1 and TRBJ2-3; 11 nucleotides line up with TRBD2. Germline CDR1 and CDR2: WNHNN and SYGVQD (reference sequence). V dropped 5 bases and J dropped 2; count of bases not matched to a gene: 9. The CDR3 spans 17 residues. CDR3 nucleotide sequence: TGCGCCAGCAGTAAGACTAGCGGGGTGACAACCACAGATACGCAGTATTTT. It encodes CASSKTSGVTTTDTQYF.

This chain joins TRBV20-1 and TRBJ2-1; either TRBD1 or TRBD2 may supply D (5 bases each). This CDR3 has 15 amino acids. Germline CDR1 DFQATT, CDR2 SNEGSKA (reference sequence). V gave up 5 bases and J gave up 0 bases, with 14 bases separating them. The CDR3 here is CSAGRDEGSYNEQFF. For the CDR3, the DNA is TGCAGTGCTGGCCGGGACGAAGGCTCCTACAATGAGCAGTTCTTC.

The chain carries TRBV4-1 and TRBJ2-5, with D tentatively TRBD1 (5 bases). This CDR3 comprises 15 residues. Germline lookup yields CDR1 MGHRA and CDR2 YSYEKL. V shed 2 bases and J shed 5 bases, with 15 bases lying between them. The chain's CDR3 is CASSQTGSFGETQYF. Here the CDR3 DNA reads TGCGCCAGCAGCCAAACAGGATCCTTTGGGGAGACCCAGTACTTC.

This clonotype has a handful of counts. The chain carries TRBV14 and TRBJ2-3; TRBD1 might be the D (5 bases). The ends were cut back, 1 base at V and 4 bases at J, with 18 bases in the middle. The CDR3 spans 17 residues. CDR1 is SGHDN and CDR2 is FVKESK in the germline V gene. This CDR3 is CASSQVAATEVSDTQYF. The CDR3 DNA reads TGTGCCAGCAGCCAAGTAGCTGCGACAGAGGTTTCAGATACGCAGTATTTT.

This rearrangement joins TRBV11-2 to TRBJ2-3; maybe TRBD2 (7 bases). Looked up from germline, CDR1 is SGHAT and CDR2 is FQNNGV. Trimming pared 5 bases from V and 0 bases from J, leaving 18 bases between. CDR3 length: 17 residues. CDR3 in DNA: TGTGCCAGCAGCCCGAGGGGGGGACCAACTAGCACAGATACGCAGTATTTT. Protein sequence: CASSPRGGPTSTDTQYF.

A few counts support this clonotype. The gene calls are TRBV20-1 and TRBJ2-1, with 10 bases fitting TRBD2. V trimming: 3 bases; J trimming: 12 bases; junction bases outside the gene matches: 2. Germline CDR1 and CDR2: DFQATT and SNEGSKA (reference sequence). This CDR3 has 11 residues. For the CDR3, the DNA is TGCAGTGCTAGTAGCGGGAGGCCGCAGTTCTTC. Its translation: CSASSGRPQFF.

In its sample, this clonotype was seen a few times. This rearrangement joins TRBV10-3 to TRBJ2-5; TRBD2 might be the D (5 bases). The CDR3 is 13 amino acids. CDR1 is ENHRY, CDR2 SYGVKD, per germline. V dropped 0 bases and J dropped 7 bases, with 9 bases sitting between them. The CDR3 here is CAISESMAGTQYF. CDR3 nucleotide sequence: TGTGCCATCAGTGAGTCGATGGCGGGGACCCAGTACTTC.

The chain couples TRBV28 to TRBJ2-3, with a weak D call TRBD1 (7 bases). Germline lookup yields CDR1 MDHEN and CDR2 SYDVKM. The germline V and J ends were trimmed by 7 bases and 7 bases, with 24 bases remaining between them. The CDR3 has 16 amino acids. Written as DNA, the CDR3 is TGTGCCAGCAATTCGGACTGGCAGGGGGGTTGGAATACGCAGTATTTT. Amino acids: CASNSDWQGGWNTQYF. The full variable domain, completed using reference TRBV28 and TRBJ2-3, is DVKVTQSSRYLVKRTGEKVFLECVQDMDHENMFWYRQDPGLGLRLIYFSYDVKMKEKGDIPEGYSVSREKKERFSLILESASTNQTSMYLCASNSDWQGGWNTQYFGPGTRLTVL.

The chain has TRBV20-1 and TRBJ2-5, with TRBD1 matching over 7 bases. The J call is in doubt because the DNA end fits TRBJ2-7 better. This CDR3 is 15 amino acids long. CDR1 is DFQATT, CDR2 SNEGSKA, per germline (reference sequence). This CDR3 is CSATSGQRPNYEQYF. The CDR3 DNA reads TGCAGTGCTACTTCGGGACAGAGACCAAACTACGAGCAGTACTTC.

The rearrangement joins TRBV29-1 to TRBJ1-4; D remains ambiguous. The CDR3 is 13 residues long. CDR1 SQVTM and CDR2 ANQGSEA come from the germline V gene. Trimming removed 4 bases from V and 4 bases from J, with 10 bases in between. The CDR3 loop reads CSVVADRNEKLFF. The CDR3 DNA reads as TGCAGCGTTGTTGCAGACCGTAATGAAAAACTGTTTTTT.

This clonotype was found a few times. The chain couples TRBV20-1 to TRBJ2-1; D tentatively fits TRBD1 or TRBD2 (6 bases each). The CDR3 has 13 residues. In germline, CDR1 is DFQATT, CDR2 SNEGSKA (reference sequence). The ends were cut back, 6 bases at V and 1 base at J, with 10 bases in the middle. The CDR3 DNA reads as TGCAGTGCGGGGGGCCATTCCTACAATGAGCAGTTCTTC. It is translated as CSAGGHSYNEQFF.

V usage is TRBV9 and J usage is TRBJ2-3, with TRBD2 matching over 13 bases. Germline values: CDR1 SGDLS, CDR2 YYNGEE. This CDR3 comprises 19 residues. The ends lost 4 bases at V and 1 base at J; junction bases unmatched: 12. The CDR3 DNA is TGTGCCAGCAGCACGGGACTAGCGGGGCCGACCGTTGGCACAGATACGCAGTATTTT. This encodes CASSTGLAGPTVGTDTQYF.

This chain links TRBV6-2 or TRBV6-3 with TRBJ2-5, with D possibly TRBD2 on 5 matching bases. There are 14 residues in the CDR3. With 6 bases removed from V and 2 bases from J, the gap between germline ends came to 13 bases. CDR1 and CDR2 (germline): MNHEY, SVGEGT. Here the CDR3 reads CASSSGYLQETQYF. Written as DNA, the CDR3 is TGTGCCAGCAGCTCGGGGTACCTACAAGAGACCCAGTACTTC.